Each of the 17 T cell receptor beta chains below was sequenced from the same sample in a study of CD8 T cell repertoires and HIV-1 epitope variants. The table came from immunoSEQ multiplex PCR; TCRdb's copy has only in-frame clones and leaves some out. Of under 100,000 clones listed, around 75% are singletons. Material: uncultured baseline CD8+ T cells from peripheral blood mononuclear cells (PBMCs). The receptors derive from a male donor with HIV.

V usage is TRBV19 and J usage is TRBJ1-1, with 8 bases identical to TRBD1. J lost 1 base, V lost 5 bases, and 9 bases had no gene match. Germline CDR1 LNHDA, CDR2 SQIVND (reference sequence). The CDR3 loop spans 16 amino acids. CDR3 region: CASSLQGGWSNTEAFF. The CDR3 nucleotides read TGTGCCAGTAGTCTACAGGGGGGTTGGTCGAACACTGAAGCTTTCTTT.

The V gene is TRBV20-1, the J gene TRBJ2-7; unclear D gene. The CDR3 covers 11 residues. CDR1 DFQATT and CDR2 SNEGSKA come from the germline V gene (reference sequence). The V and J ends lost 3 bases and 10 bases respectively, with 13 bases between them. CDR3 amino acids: CSARTLLDQYF. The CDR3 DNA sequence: TGCAGTGCTAGGACGCTTTTGGACCAGTACTTC.

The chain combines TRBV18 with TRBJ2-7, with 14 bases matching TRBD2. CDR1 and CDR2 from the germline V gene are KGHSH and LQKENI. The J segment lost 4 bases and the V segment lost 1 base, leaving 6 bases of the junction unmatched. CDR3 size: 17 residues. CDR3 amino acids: CASSPRLAGGPLYEQYF. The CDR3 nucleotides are TGTGCCAGCTCACCACGACTAGCGGGAGGGCCGCTATACGAGCAGTACTTC. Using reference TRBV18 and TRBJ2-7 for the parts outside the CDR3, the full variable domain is NAGVMQNPRHLVRRRGQEARLRCSPMKGHSHVYWYRQLPEEGLKFMVYLQKENIIDESGMPKERFSAEFPKEGPSILRIQQVVRGDSAAYFCASSPRLAGGPLYEQYFGPGTRLTVT.

In DNA form, the CDR3 reads TGTGCCAGCAGCGTCAAGGGCTACACAGATACGCAGTATTTT. It specifies CASSVKGYTDTQYF. V usage is TRBV9 and J usage is TRBJ2-3; D is unresolved. This CDR3 is 14 amino acids long. V was trimmed by 2 bases and J by 2 bases, leaving 9 bases between them. Germline V CDR1 and CDR2: SGDLS, YYNGEE.

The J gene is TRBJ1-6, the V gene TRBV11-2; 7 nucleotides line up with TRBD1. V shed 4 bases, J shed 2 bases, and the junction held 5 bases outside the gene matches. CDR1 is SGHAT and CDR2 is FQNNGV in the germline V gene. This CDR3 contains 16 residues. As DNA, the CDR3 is TGTGCCAGCAGCTCCCGACAGGGCGCCTATAATTCACCCCTCCACTTT. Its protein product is CASSSRQGAYNSPLHF.

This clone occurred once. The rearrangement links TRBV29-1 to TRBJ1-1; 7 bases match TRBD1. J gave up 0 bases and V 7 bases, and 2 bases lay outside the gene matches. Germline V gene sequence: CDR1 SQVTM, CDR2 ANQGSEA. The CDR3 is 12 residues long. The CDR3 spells CSAGQMNTEAFF. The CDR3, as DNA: TGCAGCGCGGGACAGATGAACACTGAAGCTTTCTTT.

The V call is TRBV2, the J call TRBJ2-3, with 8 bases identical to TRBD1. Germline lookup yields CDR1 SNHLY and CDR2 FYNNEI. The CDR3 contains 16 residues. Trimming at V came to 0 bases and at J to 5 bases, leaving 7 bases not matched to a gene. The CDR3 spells CASSEADRANRDTQYF. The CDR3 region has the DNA TGTGCCAGCAGTGAAGCGGACAGGGCGAACCGAGATACGCAGTATTTT.

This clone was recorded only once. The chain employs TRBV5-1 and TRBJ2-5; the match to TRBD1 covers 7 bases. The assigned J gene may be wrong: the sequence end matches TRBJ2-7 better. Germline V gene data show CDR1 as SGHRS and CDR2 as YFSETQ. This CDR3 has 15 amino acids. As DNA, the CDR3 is TGCGCCAGCAGCTTGGTCGGGGACAGCTCCTACGAGCAGTACTTC. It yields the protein CASSLVGDSSYEQYF.

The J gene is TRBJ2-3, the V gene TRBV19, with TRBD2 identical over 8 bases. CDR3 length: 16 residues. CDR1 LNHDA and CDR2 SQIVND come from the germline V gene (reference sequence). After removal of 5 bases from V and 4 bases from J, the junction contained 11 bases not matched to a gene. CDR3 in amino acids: CASSPQSGGSSDTQYF. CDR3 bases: TGTGCCAGTAGTCCACAAAGCGGGGGATCGTCAGATACGCAGTATTTT.

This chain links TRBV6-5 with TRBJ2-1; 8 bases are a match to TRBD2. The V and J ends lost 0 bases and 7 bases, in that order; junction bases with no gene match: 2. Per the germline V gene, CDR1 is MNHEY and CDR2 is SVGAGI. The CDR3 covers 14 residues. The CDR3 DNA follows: TGTGCCAGCAGTTACTCTATAGCGGGAAATGAGCAGTTCTTC. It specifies CASSYSIAGNEQFF.

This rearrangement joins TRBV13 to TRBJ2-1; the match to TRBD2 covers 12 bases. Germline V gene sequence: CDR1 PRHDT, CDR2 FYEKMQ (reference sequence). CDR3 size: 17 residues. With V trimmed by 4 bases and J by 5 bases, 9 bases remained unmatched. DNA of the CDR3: TGTGCCAGCAGCTACCGACTAGCGGGAGTAGGGGACAATGAGCAGTTCTTC. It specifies CASSYRLAGVGDNEQFF.

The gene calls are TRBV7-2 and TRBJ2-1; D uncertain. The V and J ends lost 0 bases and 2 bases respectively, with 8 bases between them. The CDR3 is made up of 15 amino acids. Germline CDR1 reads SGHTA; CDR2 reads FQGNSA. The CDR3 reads CASSLARNPYNEQFF. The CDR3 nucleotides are TGTGCCAGCAGCTTAGCGCGAAATCCCTACAATGAGCAGTTCTTC.

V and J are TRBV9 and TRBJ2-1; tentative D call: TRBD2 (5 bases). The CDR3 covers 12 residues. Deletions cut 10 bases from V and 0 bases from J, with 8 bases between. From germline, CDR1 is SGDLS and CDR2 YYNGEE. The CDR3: CAGGSSYNEQFF. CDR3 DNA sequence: TGTGCCGGTGGGAGCTCCTACAATGAGCAGTTCTTC.

The CDR3, as DNA: TGTGCCAGCTCACCCCGGGGTGACTACGAGCAGTACTTC. It translates to CASSPRGDYEQYF. The J gene is TRBJ2-7, the V gene TRBV18; D is perhaps TRBD2 (5 bases). V gave up 3 bases and J gave up 3 bases, with 9 bases separating them. Germline-derived CDR1 and CDR2 are KGHSH and LQKENI. This CDR3 region has 13 residues.

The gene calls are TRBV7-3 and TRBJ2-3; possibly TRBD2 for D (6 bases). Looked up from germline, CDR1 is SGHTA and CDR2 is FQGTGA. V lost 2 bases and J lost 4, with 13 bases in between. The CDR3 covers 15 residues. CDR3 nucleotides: TGTGCCAGCAGCTTAGGCCTTCGGGACTCAGATACGCAGTATTTT. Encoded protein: CASSLGLRDSDTQYF.

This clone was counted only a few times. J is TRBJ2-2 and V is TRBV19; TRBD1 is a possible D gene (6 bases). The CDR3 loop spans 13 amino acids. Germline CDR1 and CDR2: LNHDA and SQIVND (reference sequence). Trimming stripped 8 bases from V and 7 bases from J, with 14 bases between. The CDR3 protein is CASGHRDGGELFF. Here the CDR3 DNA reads TGTGCCAGTGGCCACAGGGATGGCGGGGAGCTGTTTTTT.

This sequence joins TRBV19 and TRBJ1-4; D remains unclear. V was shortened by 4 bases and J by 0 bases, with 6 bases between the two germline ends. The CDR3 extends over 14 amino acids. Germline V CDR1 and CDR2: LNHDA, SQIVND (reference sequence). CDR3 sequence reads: CASSTQTTNEKLFF. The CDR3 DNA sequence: TGTGCCAGTAGTACACAGACAACTAATGAAAAACTGTTTTTT.